The T cell receptor (beta chain) described here comes from a study of blood T cell repertoires in COVID-19. Study overall: From the United States, Italy and Spain came samples of acute and convalescent COVID-19. PBMCs, B-cell-depleted T cells, or T cells were the source of the cDNA or gDNA that made up the material.

The method was immunoSEQ multiplex PCR; TCRdb's version includes in-frame clones alone and lacks a portion of them. The top ten clones hold around 8.4% of a sample with about 200,000 clones, about 89% of them seen once. V gave up 2 bases and J gave up 7 bases; unmatched junction bases: 12. Germline V CDR1 and CDR2: KGHDR, SFDVKD. The CDR3 sequence is 16 residues long. Clinical histories supplied by participants themselves formed the basis of cohort assignment. Cohort 3 donors were reported recovered after two negative PCRs, clearance, or symptom resolution. This sequence joins TRBV24-1 and TRBJ2-5; 7 bases agree with TRBD1. The sequencing sample was made of PBMCs or T cells enriched from blood (not recorded which). The TCR sequence derives from a woman aged 18-35 years who had recovered from COVID-19. As DNA, the CDR3 is TGTGCCACCAGTGATTCCAAGACAGGGCTCAAGGGGACCCAGTACTTC. This sequence encodes CATSDSKTGLKGTQYF.